The 17 T cell receptor beta chains below come from one sample, sequenced in a study of identical twins. TCRdb passed the 5' RACE reads through MiXCR, listing each CDR3 protein once. The profile covers hundreds of thousands of distinct CDR3 sequences, with about 7.1% appearing a single time and around 1.6% taken by the ten largest. The same specimen was also included in a second study, on yellow fever vaccine responses in identical twins.

Material for sequencing was PBMCs. The receptors were sampled from a woman aged 18-29 years in good health.

At least ten counts were recorded for this clonotype. The J gene is TRBJ2-6, the V gene TRBV24-1, with D perhaps being TRBD1 or TRBD2 (6 bases each). The CDR3 sequence is 16 residues long. Germline assignment: CDR1 KGHDR and CDR2 SFDVKD. V was cut by 0 bases and J by 4 bases, with 9 bases left in between. In nucleotides, the CDR3 is TGTGCCACCAGTGATTTGAGGGGGGACGGGGCCAACGTCCTGACTTTC. This translates into CATSDLRGDGANVLTF.

This clonotype appeared many times. The chain uses TRBV7-2 and TRBJ2-1; D remains ambiguous. Germline CDR1 and CDR2: SGHTA and FQGNSA. CDR3 length: 14 amino acids. Deletions cut 1 base from V and 4 bases from J, with 8 bases between. The DNA of the CDR3 is TGTGCCAGCAGCTTAGAACTGGGATACAATGAGCAGTTCTTC. Its translation is CASSLELGYNEQFF.

Many counts were recorded for this clonotype. The chain uses TRBV18 and TRBJ2-5, with D tentatively TRBD2 (6 bases). The CDR3 contains 16 residues. Germline CDR1 and CDR2: KGHSH and LQKENI. The V end was cut by 4 bases, the J end by 0 bases, with 15 bases between. CDR3 residues: CASSHSGLTYQETQYF. For the CDR3, the DNA is TGTGCCAGCTCACACTCAGGACTAACGTACCAAGAGACCCAGTACTTC.

This clonotype was counted many times. The chain employs TRBV20-1 and TRBJ1-2; possible D gene TRBD1, 5 bases. V dropped 3 bases and J dropped 7 bases, with 15 bases sitting between them. Germline V CDR1 and CDR2: DFQATT, SNEGSKA (reference sequence). The CDR3 has 13 amino acids. The CDR3 DNA reads TGCAGTGCTAGCCGGGGCCTCGCGGGTGGCTACACCTTC. It codes for CSASRGLAGGYTF.

This clonotype appeared many times. This chain connects TRBV10-3 to TRBJ2-2; unclear D gene. The CDR3 runs to 13 residues. CDR1 ENHRY and CDR2 SYGVKD come from the germline V gene. V shed 4 bases and J shed 0 bases, with 3 bases lying between them. The CDR3 protein is CAISATNTGELFF. CDR3 coding DNA: TGTGCCATCAGTGCCACGAACACCGGGGAGCTGTTTTTT.

This chain links TRBV28 with TRBJ1-1, with a weak D call TRBD1 (5 bases). Trimming took 4 bases from V and 6 from J, leaving 15 bases between them. CDR3 size: 14 residues. CDR1 and CDR2 (germline): MDHEN, SYDVKM. The CDR3, as DNA: TGTGCCAGCAGTTCAACGTCGACAGCCCCTGAAGCTTTCTTT. It translates to CASSSTSTAPEAFF.

This clonotype was observed a few times. V and J are TRBV28 and TRBJ2-3; D not certain. Trimming removed 8 bases from V and 3 bases from J, with 15 bases in between. The CDR3 consists of 14 residues. Germline V gives CDR1 MDHEN, CDR2 SYDVKM. CDR3 loop: CASCRAPVTDTQYF. CDR3 sequence (DNA): TGTGCCAGCTGTCGGGCTCCCGTGACAGATACGCAGTATTTT.

This clonotype has a handful of counts. The chain joins TRBV20-1 to TRBJ2-3; D is possibly TRBD1 (6 bases). This CDR3 spans 14 amino acids. Germline CDR1 is DFQATT and CDR2 is SNEGSKA (reference sequence). The germline V and J ends were trimmed by 3 bases and 4 bases, with 14 bases remaining between them. The CDR3 DNA reads TGCAGTGCTAGTCTGGGGGCTGGACCAGATACGCAGTATTTT. This gives the protein CSASLGAGPDTQYF.

The chain has TRBV29-1 and TRBJ1-2; TRBD1 matches 7 bases. The trim removed 4 bases at V and 5 bases at J, leaving 7 bases unmatched. The germline V gene has CDR1 SQVTM and CDR2 ANQGSEA. The CDR3 spans 13 residues. The CDR3 DNA reads TGCAGCGTTGTAGGGGGCTGGCGGTATGGCTACACCTTC. This gives the protein CSVVGGWRYGYTF.

In this sample, this clonotype turned up a few times. The chain links TRBV7-3 to TRBJ2-1; 7 nucleotides line up with TRBD1. V trimming: 4 bases; J trimming: 8 bases; junction bases outside the gene matches: 8. The CDR3 covers 14 residues. Germline loops: CDR1 SGHTA, CDR2 FQGTGA. This chain's CDR3 is CASSSYPGTDEQFF. DNA of the CDR3: TGTGCCAGCAGCTCATACCCCGGGACAGATGAGCAGTTCTTC.

CDR3 DNA sequence: TGCGCCAGCAGCCGACTAGCGGGCAACAATGAGCAGTTCTTC. It specifies CASSRLAGNNEQFF. This chain joins TRBV5-1 and TRBJ2-1, with 10 nucleotides matching TRBD2. This CDR3 has 14 amino acids. The trim removed 4 bases at V and 5 bases at J, leaving 3 bases unmatched. Germline V gene lookup returns CDR1 SGHRS and CDR2 YFSETQ.

The V call is TRBV21-1, the J call TRBJ1-1; the table's D gene call, TRBD1, was not cross checked with the DNA. TRBV21-1 is noted as a pseudogene. The length of the CDR3 is 15 residues. The CDR3 coding sequence is TGTGCCAGCAGCAAAGTTGGGCCAGGAGGGGGTGAAGCTTTCTTT. It translates to CASSKVGPGGGEAFF.

This clonotype showed up many times. The V call is TRBV10-3, the J call TRBJ1-1; 8 bases match TRBD1. V gave up 7 bases and J gave up 5 bases; unmatched junction bases: 9. The CDR3 covers 14 residues. Germline lookup yields CDR1 ENHRY and CDR2 SYGVKD. The CDR3 coding sequence is TGTGCCATCAATCCGACAGGGGCCGGGACTGAAGCTTTCTTT. Its protein product is CAINPTGAGTEAFF.

This chain uses TRBV5-1 with TRBJ2-5, with D possibly TRBD2 on 6 matching bases. V was trimmed by 2 bases and J by 0 bases, leaving 11 bases between them. Germline values: CDR1 SGHRS, CDR2 YFSETQ. The CDR3 is 15 residues long. This chain's CDR3 is CASSFGGDYQETQYF. The CDR3 coding sequence is TGCGCCAGCAGCTTCGGCGGGGACTACCAAGAGACCCAGTACTTC.

The table lists this clonotype with many counts. The chain couples TRBV5-1 to TRBJ2-2, with unresolved D. This CDR3 spans 14 amino acids. V dropped 0 bases and J dropped 7 bases, with 10 bases sitting between them. Looked up from germline, CDR1 is SGHRS and CDR2 is YFSETQ. The CDR3, as DNA: TGCGCCAGCAGCTTGGGCCAAACGGTCGGGGAGCTGTTTTTT. It codes for CASSLGQTVGELFF. The variable domain in full, with the rest retrieved from reference TRBV5-1 and TRBJ2-2, is KAGVTQTPRYLIKTRGQQVTLSCSPISGHRSVSWYQQTPGQGLQFLFEYFSETQRNKGNFPGRFSGRQFSNSRSEMNVSTLELGDSALYLCASSLGQTVGELFFGEGSRLTVL.

The V call is TRBV5-1, the J call TRBJ2-1; 7 positions agree with TRBD1. After removal of 1 base from V and 6 bases from J, the junction contained 10 bases not matched to a gene. Germline assignment: CDR1 SGHRS and CDR2 YFSETQ. This CDR3 spans 16 amino acids. The CDR3 bases are TGCGCCAGCAGCTTGACCCCGGGACAGCTGTCCAATGAGCAGTTCTTC. This encodes CASSLTPGQLSNEQFF.

This chain connects TRBV11-2 to TRBJ2-5, with 9 nucleotides matching TRBD1. J lost 5 bases, V lost 5 bases, and 12 bases had no gene match. The CDR3 extends over 16 amino acids. CDR1 is SGHAT, CDR2 FQNNGV, per germline. The CDR3 coding sequence is TGTGCCAGCAGCGTAATAGTGGGGACAGGGTCGGAGACCCAGTACTTC. It specifies CASSVIVGTGSETQYF. The full variable domain, with the rest looked up from reference TRBV11-2 and TRBJ2-5, is EAGVAQSPRYKIIEKRQSVAFWCNPISGHATLYWYQQILGQGPKLLIQFQNNGVVDDSQLPKDRFSAERLKGVDSTLKIQPAKLEDSAVYLCASSVIVGTGSETQYFGPGTRLLVL.